The 28 T cell receptor beta chains below were found in one sample sequenced in a study of OX40 agonist ivuxolimab in advanced cancers. The library came from the immunoSEQ multiplex PCR assay. The source is immuneACCESS, and TCRdb retained only in-frame sequences with V and J called. Part of the clones is not carried over; for the studies checked, unresolved V genes explain less than half of this, and the remainder is unexplained. Within this sample are approximately 13,000 clones, with 65% to 70% of them counted one time only. The top ten constitute approximately 26% of the sample. The source material was CD4+ or CD8+ T cells sorted from blood, sampled in a trial of the OX40 agonist ivuxolimab. The receptors shown here come from an adult with an advanced solid tumor such as melanoma, head and neck, liver or kidney cancer.

The chain has TRBV27 and TRBJ1-5, with TRBD1 identical over 7 bases. The V gene end was trimmed by 6 bases and the J gene end by 6 bases; junction bases not matched to a gene: 5. Germline V CDR1 and CDR2: MNHEY, SMNVEV (reference sequence). This CDR3 comprises 13 residues. CDR3: CASSWTGSQPQHF. As DNA, the CDR3 is TGTGCCAGCAGCTGGACAGGAAGTCAGCCCCAGCATTTT.

The chain is built from TRBV6-5 and TRBJ1-2; the match to TRBD1 covers 7 bases. Germline loops: CDR1 MNHEY, CDR2 SVGAGI. The CDR3 extends over 14 amino acids. Trimming cost V 5 bases and J 5 bases; bases outside gene matches: 8. The DNA for the CDR3 is TGTGCCAGCAGTAACCAAGGGGGCGGATATGGCTACACCTTC. Amino acids: CASSNQGGGYGYTF.

The rearrangement links TRBV4-3 to TRBJ1-2; D not resolved. V dropped 0 bases and J dropped 6 bases, with 11 bases sitting between them. The germline V gene has CDR1 LGHNA and CDR2 YSLEER. The CDR3 sequence is 14 residues long. The DNA of the CDR3 is TGCGCCAGCAGCCAAGAGGAACACTTGGATGGCTACACCTTC. Its protein product is CASSQEEHLDGYTF.

The chain combines TRBV9 with TRBJ2-2; the D gene is possibly TRBD1 (6 bases). The CDR3 consists of 16 residues. The germline V gene encodes CDR1 SGDLS and CDR2 YYNGEE. V was cut by 0 bases and J by 5 bases, with 14 bases left in between. The CDR3 loop is CASSVDQGSRTGELFF. The CDR3 DNA sequence: TGTGCCAGCAGCGTAGATCAGGGGTCGAGGACCGGGGAGCTGTTTTTT.

This rearrangement joins TRBV5-4 to TRBJ2-1; D is uncertain. Trimming took 0 bases from V and 8 from J, leaving 9 bases between them. Germline V lookup: CDR1 SGHNT, CDR2 YYREEE (reference sequence). The CDR3 has 13 amino acids. The CDR3 nucleotides are TGTGCCAGCAGCTTGGGTTATGGGGATGAGCAGTTCTTC. Amino acids: CASSLGYGDEQFF.

The chain combines TRBV28 with TRBJ2-1; D is unclear. Germline V CDR1 and CDR2: MDHEN, SYDVKM. CDR3 length: 14 residues. The V and J ends lost 5 bases and 2 bases respectively, with 10 bases between them. The CDR3 nucleotides read TGTGCCAGCAGTGCTTCCCCGACCTACAATGAGCAGTTCTTC. This sequence encodes CASSASPTYNEQFF.

The sample holds a few counts of this clone. J is TRBJ2-2 and V is TRBV27; no firm D call. Germline V lookup: CDR1 MNHEY, CDR2 SMNVEV (reference sequence). The CDR3 is made up of 16 amino acids. The V end was cut by 5 bases, the J end by 3 bases, with 16 bases between. The CDR3 is CASSALDGIHTGELFF. The CDR3 nucleotides read TGTGCCAGCAGTGCCCTGGACGGAATACACACCGGGGAGCTGTTTTTT.

This clone has a handful of counts. The CDR3: CASSQGIDSSTDTQYF. The CDR3 DNA reads as TGCGCCAGCAGCCAAGGGATCGACTCTAGCACAGATACGCAGTATTTT. V gene TRBV4-1 combines with J gene TRBJ2-3; D gene uncertain. CDR3 length: 16 amino acids. V was trimmed by 1 base and J by 0 bases, leaving 11 bases between them. Germline CDR1 is MGHRA and CDR2 is YSYEKL.

The chain links TRBV4-1 to TRBJ2-7, with TRBD2 matching over 10 bases. The CDR3 covers 15 residues. Unmatched junction bases numbered 6, after V lost 3 bases and J lost 4 bases. Germline V gene data show CDR1 as MGHRA and CDR2 as YSYEKL. Written as DNA, the CDR3 is TGCGCCAGCAGCCAGTTACTAGCGGGGCAGTACGAGCAGTACTTC. It is translated as CASSQLLAGQYEQYF.

J is TRBJ1-2 and V is TRBV6-6, with unresolved D. CDR1 and CDR2 from the germline V gene are MNHNY and SVGAGI (reference sequence). The CDR3 spans 12 residues. Trimming removed 4 bases at V and 8 bases at J, with 11 bases between. The CDR3 is CASSSATLGYTF. CDR3 bases: TGTGCCAGCAGTTCGGCCACGTTAGGCTACACCTTC.

The chain has TRBV4-1 and TRBJ1-1; no clear D gene. The CDR3 covers 12 residues. Germline CDR1 is MGHRA and CDR2 is YSYEKL. V dropped 1 base and J dropped 7 bases, with 7 bases sitting between them. In nucleotides, the CDR3 is TGCGCCAGCAGCCAAGGGTCTCTTGAAGCTTTCTTT. This sequence encodes CASSQGSLEAFF.

The V call is TRBV5-1, the J call TRBJ1-1; a weak D match, TRBD1 (6 bases). The CDR3 is made up of 18 amino acids. CDR1 is SGHRS, CDR2 YFSETQ, per germline. With 3 bases removed from V and 0 bases from J, the gap between germline ends came to 21 bases. The CDR3 DNA sequence: TGCGCCAGCAGCTGGGGATCCACCTTAGGACAGATGAACACTGAAGCTTTCTTT. Translating it yields CASSWGSTLGQMNTEAFF.

This clone was seen a few times. The chain uses TRBV7-9 and TRBJ2-3; a possible D gene is TRBD1 (6 bases). From germline, CDR1 is SEHNR and CDR2 FQNEAQ (reference sequence). The V gene lost 0 bases and the J gene lost 2 bases, with 9 bases spanning the gap. The CDR3 consists of 15 residues. Here the CDR3 DNA reads TGTGCCAGCAGCTTAGCTCAGGGGTTCACAGATACGCAGTATTTT. This codes for CASSLAQGFTDTQYF.

The V call is TRBV13, the J call TRBJ2-7, with 11 bases lining up with TRBD2. Germline loops: CDR1 PRHDT, CDR2 FYEKMQ (reference sequence). The CDR3 has 15 amino acids. The V gene end was trimmed by 1 base and the J gene end by 6 bases; junction bases not matched to a gene: 5. The CDR3 region is CASSLAPLAGGEQYF. CDR3 in DNA: TGTGCCAGCAGCTTAGCCCCCCTAGCGGGGGGCGAGCAGTACTTC.

The table lists this clone with a count of one. The chain uses TRBV19 and TRBJ1-5; 8 nucleotides line up with TRBD1. Germline values: CDR1 LNHDA, CDR2 SQIVND (reference sequence). This CDR3 has 14 amino acids. The ends lost 6 bases at V and 7 bases at J; junction bases unmatched: 8. This chain's CDR3 is CASRITGGTQPQHF. CDR3 nucleotide sequence: TGTGCCAGTAGGATAACAGGGGGAACACAGCCCCAGCATTTT.

This clone is labeled as large. This chain connects TRBV5-1 to TRBJ2-2, with D maybe TRBD1 (6 bases). The germline CDR1 and CDR2 sequences are SGHRS and YFSETQ. CDR3 length equals 14 residues. V lost 4 bases to trimming and J lost 2 bases, with 9 bases between them. Here the CDR3 reads CASSLGHNTGELFF. The CDR3, as DNA: TGCGCCAGCAGCCTGGGACACAACACCGGGGAGCTGTTTTTT.

V usage is TRBV7-9 and J usage is TRBJ1-2; D is unresolved. CDR1 is SEHNR, CDR2 FQNEAQ, per germline (reference sequence). The CDR3 spans 13 residues. Trimming pared 5 bases from V and 8 bases from J, leaving 15 bases between. The DNA of the CDR3 is TGTGCCAGCAGCCCCAATCCAGGACTCGGCTACACCTTC. It is translated as CASSPNPGLGYTF.

A few counts support this clone. V is TRBV2 and J is TRBJ2-7; D uncertain. The germline gives CDR1 SNHLY, CDR2 FYNNEI. V lost 3 bases and J 4 bases, leaving 7 bases between the germline ends. This CDR3 is 12 amino acids long. CDR3 protein: CASSETRYEQYF. The CDR3 nucleotides are TGTGCCAGCAGTGAGACGAGGTACGAGCAGTACTTC.

This clone has just one count. The V gene is TRBV7-6, the J gene TRBJ2-3, with 11 bases fitting TRBD2. Germline trimming cut 5 bases from V and 3 bases from J; bases unmatched to any gene: 7. Germline values: CDR1 SGHVS, CDR2 FNYEAQ. The CDR3 loop spans 16 amino acids. Here the CDR3 reads CASSRFSGGGTDTQYF. The CDR3 nucleotides read TGTGCCAGCAGCCGATTTAGCGGGGGGGGTACAGATACGCAGTATTTT.

Sample share makes this clone medium-sized. This chain joins TRBV2 and TRBJ2-2; the match to TRBD2 covers 8 bases. This CDR3 is 15 amino acids long. Trimming cost V 3 bases and J 6 bases; bases outside gene matches: 6. CDR1 is SNHLY and CDR2 is FYNNEI in the germline V gene. CDR3 nucleotide sequence: TGTGCCAGCAGTGATGAGCGGGAGTCTCCCGGGGAGCTGTTTTTT. Its translation: CASSDERESPGELFF.

In this sample, this clone turned up once. The V call is TRBV28, the J call TRBJ2-7, with TRBD1 identical over 10 bases. CDR3 size: 14 residues. The V and J ends lost 2 bases and 6 bases, in that order; junction bases with no gene match: 4. Germline values: CDR1 MDHEN, CDR2 SYDVKM. Here the CDR3 reads CASSLGTGVGEQYF. DNA for the CDR3: TGTGCCAGCAGTTTAGGGACAGGGGTTGGCGAGCAGTACTTC.

This clone was counted between two and nine times. Other nucleotide sequences in the sample specify the same CDR3. The V and J genes are TRBV9 and TRBJ1-3; D unclear. Trimming stripped 4 bases from V and 6 bases from J, with 11 bases between. Germline assignment: CDR1 SGDLS and CDR2 YYNGEE. The CDR3 length is 13 residues. CDR3 bases: TGTGCCAGCAGCTCAAGGGTAGAAAACACCATATATTTT. Amino acids: CASSSRVENTIYF. The complete variable domain, with remaining parts taken from reference TRBV9 and TRBJ1-3, reads DSGVTQTPKHLITATGQRVTLRCSPRSGDLSVYWYQQSLDQGLQFLIQYYNGEERAKGNILERFSAQQFPDLHSELNLSSLELGDSALYFCASSSRVENTIYFGEGSWLTVV.

CDR3 loop: CSVKGGGPENEQFF. The CDR3 bases are TGCAGCGTAAAAGGGGGAGGGCCTGAGAATGAGCAGTTCTTC. The chain is built from TRBV29-1 and TRBJ2-1; weak D call: TRBD2 (7 bases). This CDR3 contains 14 residues. Germline V CDR1 and CDR2: SQVTM, ANQGSEA. Trimming removed 6 bases at V and 7 bases at J, with 19 bases between.

The chain is built from TRBV7-3 and TRBJ2-7, with D possibly being TRBD1 or TRBD2 (5 bases each). Trimming pared 5 bases from V and 0 bases from J, leaving 17 bases between. Germline-derived CDR1 and CDR2 are SGHTA and FQGTGA. The CDR3 length is 16 residues. This CDR3 reads CASSPLGTGSSYEQYF. The CDR3 nucleotides read TGTGCCAGCAGCCCACTCGGGACGGGGAGCTCCTACGAGCAGTACTTC.

The chain has TRBV6-1 and TRBJ1-1; possible D gene TRBD1, 5 bases. Trimming pared 6 bases from V and 8 bases from J, leaving 10 bases between. Germline CDR1 and CDR2: MNHNS and SASEGT. This CDR3 is 11 amino acids long. DNA for the CDR3: TGTGCCAGCAGGGGGGTTCGCGAAGCTTTCTTT. Translated, it gives CASRGVREAFF.

This clone was observed a handful of times. The chain combines TRBV11-2 with TRBJ2-1; 11 nucleotides line up with TRBD2. Germline CDR1 and CDR2: SGHAT and FQNNGV. The CDR3 has 19 amino acids. The V and J ends lost 0 bases and 4 bases, in that order; junction bases with no gene match: 11. CDR3 DNA sequence: TGTGCCAGCAGCTTAGATGTTGGACTAGCGGGCGGAGGATACAATGAGCAGTTCTTC. Its protein product is CASSLDVGLAGGGYNEQFF.

The chain uses TRBV9 and TRBJ2-3; D tentatively reads TRBD1 or TRBD2 (5 bases each). The germline V gene has CDR1 SGDLS and CDR2 YYNGEE. Deletions cut 2 bases from V and 8 bases from J, with 18 bases between. This CDR3 spans 15 amino acids. The CDR3 region has the DNA TGTGCCAGCAGCGTGGGGACGTCGGCATCCGGTACGCAGTATTTT. Translation: CASSVGTSASGTQYF.

This chain links TRBV27 with TRBJ2-7; D possibly uses TRBD1 or TRBD2 (5 bases each). Germline loops: CDR1 MNHEY, CDR2 SMNVEV (reference sequence). The CDR3 extends over 13 amino acids. V was pared by 6 bases and J by 3 bases, with 12 bases between. CDR3 region: CASSLGPHYEQYF. The DNA of the CDR3 is TGTGCCAGCAGCCTGGGACCGCACTACGAGCAGTACTTC.